This TCR beta chain was retrieved from a study of blood T cells in healthy people across ages. Overall study: Per two T cells, about one barcoded beta molecule was captured through template switching.

V lost 7 bases to trimming and J lost 6 bases; unmatched junction nucleotides: 7. Germline V gene lookup returns CDR1 SQVTM and CDR2 ANQGSEA. This CDR3 region has 13 residues. Then a second PCR, running about 6 to 11 cycles, was carried out with a sample-barcoded 5' primer and a J-beta primer mix. TCRdb processed the 5' RACE reads anew with MiXCR; each CDR3 protein has one entry. The data show 1,500,000 or so distinct CDR3 sequences, 59% seen once. Many counts were recorded for this clonotype. The sample taken for sequencing was blood. This TCR was recovered from a young man in good health. The chain employs TRBV29-1 and TRBJ1-5, with 9 bases fitting TRBD1. The CDR3 DNA follows: TGCAGCGCTGCAACAGGGGGCGGTCAGCCCCAGCATTTT. This translates into CSAATGGGQPQHF.